The clone carrying this TCR beta chain was counted a single time. This sample is part of a study of OX40 agonist ivuxolimab in advanced cancers. About the research overall: The patients' treatment was ivuxolimab, an agonistic anti-OX40 (CD134) antibody. Every 2 weeks, patients received ivuxolimab intravenously, dosed at 0.01 to 10 mg/kg. Therapy given before enrollment (anti-PD-1, anti-PD-L1 or anti-CTLA-4) was allowed, and approximately 40% had some.

The CDR3 has 16 residues. With 3 bases removed from V and 3 bases from J, the gap between germline ends came to 16 bases. The germline gives CDR1 SGHRS, CDR2 YFSETQ. The repertoire was sequenced with immunoSEQ multiplex PCR; TCRdb's copy has only in-frame clones and lacks some. The table shows tens of thousands of clones, with 70% to 90% occurring only once. This receptor was obtained from an adult with an advanced solid tumor such as melanoma, head and neck, liver or kidney cancer. The material sequenced was CD4+ or CD8+ T cells sorted from blood, taken in a trial of the OX40 agonist ivuxolimab. The chain uses TRBV5-1 and TRBJ2-1, with a tentative D call TRBD2 (6 bases). Here the CDR3 DNA reads TGCGCCAGCAGCTATATCCCATCGCGGGACTACAATGAGCAGTTCTTC. Its translation: CASSYIPSRDYNEQFF.